The subject of this entry is one T cell receptor (beta chain). Its specificity is unknown. The data belong to a study of glioma-infiltrating T cells. The study's findings and limits: Tissue-blood divergence was below expectation in non-neoplastic patients, above in gliomas. CDR3 overlap between tissue and blood was very small.

Using RNA template, CDR3s of TCR alpha and beta were amplified with iRepertoire arm-PCR. Tissue mRNA or PBMC total RNA, roughly 85-450 ng, went into one-step reverse transcription and amplification. Via MiXCR, TCRdb re-called the multiplex PCR reads, giving one row per CDR3 protein. The sample has about 180,000 distinct CDR3 sequences, more than 35% seen once. The sequenced material came from glioma tissue, nonneoplastic brain tissue, or PBMCs (not recorded which). The clonotype originates from a human donor with low-grade glioma or glioblastoma, undergoing nonglioma brain surgery, or in good health (not recorded which).

DNA of the CDR3: TGTGCCAGCAGTTCACTAGCTTACGAGCAGTACTTC. This codes for CASSSLAYEQYF. This chain links TRBV12-3 or TRBV12-4 with TRBJ2-7, with D possibly being TRBD2 (6 bases). The CDR3 totals 12 residues. Trimming took 4 bases from V and 4 from J, leaving 8 bases between them.